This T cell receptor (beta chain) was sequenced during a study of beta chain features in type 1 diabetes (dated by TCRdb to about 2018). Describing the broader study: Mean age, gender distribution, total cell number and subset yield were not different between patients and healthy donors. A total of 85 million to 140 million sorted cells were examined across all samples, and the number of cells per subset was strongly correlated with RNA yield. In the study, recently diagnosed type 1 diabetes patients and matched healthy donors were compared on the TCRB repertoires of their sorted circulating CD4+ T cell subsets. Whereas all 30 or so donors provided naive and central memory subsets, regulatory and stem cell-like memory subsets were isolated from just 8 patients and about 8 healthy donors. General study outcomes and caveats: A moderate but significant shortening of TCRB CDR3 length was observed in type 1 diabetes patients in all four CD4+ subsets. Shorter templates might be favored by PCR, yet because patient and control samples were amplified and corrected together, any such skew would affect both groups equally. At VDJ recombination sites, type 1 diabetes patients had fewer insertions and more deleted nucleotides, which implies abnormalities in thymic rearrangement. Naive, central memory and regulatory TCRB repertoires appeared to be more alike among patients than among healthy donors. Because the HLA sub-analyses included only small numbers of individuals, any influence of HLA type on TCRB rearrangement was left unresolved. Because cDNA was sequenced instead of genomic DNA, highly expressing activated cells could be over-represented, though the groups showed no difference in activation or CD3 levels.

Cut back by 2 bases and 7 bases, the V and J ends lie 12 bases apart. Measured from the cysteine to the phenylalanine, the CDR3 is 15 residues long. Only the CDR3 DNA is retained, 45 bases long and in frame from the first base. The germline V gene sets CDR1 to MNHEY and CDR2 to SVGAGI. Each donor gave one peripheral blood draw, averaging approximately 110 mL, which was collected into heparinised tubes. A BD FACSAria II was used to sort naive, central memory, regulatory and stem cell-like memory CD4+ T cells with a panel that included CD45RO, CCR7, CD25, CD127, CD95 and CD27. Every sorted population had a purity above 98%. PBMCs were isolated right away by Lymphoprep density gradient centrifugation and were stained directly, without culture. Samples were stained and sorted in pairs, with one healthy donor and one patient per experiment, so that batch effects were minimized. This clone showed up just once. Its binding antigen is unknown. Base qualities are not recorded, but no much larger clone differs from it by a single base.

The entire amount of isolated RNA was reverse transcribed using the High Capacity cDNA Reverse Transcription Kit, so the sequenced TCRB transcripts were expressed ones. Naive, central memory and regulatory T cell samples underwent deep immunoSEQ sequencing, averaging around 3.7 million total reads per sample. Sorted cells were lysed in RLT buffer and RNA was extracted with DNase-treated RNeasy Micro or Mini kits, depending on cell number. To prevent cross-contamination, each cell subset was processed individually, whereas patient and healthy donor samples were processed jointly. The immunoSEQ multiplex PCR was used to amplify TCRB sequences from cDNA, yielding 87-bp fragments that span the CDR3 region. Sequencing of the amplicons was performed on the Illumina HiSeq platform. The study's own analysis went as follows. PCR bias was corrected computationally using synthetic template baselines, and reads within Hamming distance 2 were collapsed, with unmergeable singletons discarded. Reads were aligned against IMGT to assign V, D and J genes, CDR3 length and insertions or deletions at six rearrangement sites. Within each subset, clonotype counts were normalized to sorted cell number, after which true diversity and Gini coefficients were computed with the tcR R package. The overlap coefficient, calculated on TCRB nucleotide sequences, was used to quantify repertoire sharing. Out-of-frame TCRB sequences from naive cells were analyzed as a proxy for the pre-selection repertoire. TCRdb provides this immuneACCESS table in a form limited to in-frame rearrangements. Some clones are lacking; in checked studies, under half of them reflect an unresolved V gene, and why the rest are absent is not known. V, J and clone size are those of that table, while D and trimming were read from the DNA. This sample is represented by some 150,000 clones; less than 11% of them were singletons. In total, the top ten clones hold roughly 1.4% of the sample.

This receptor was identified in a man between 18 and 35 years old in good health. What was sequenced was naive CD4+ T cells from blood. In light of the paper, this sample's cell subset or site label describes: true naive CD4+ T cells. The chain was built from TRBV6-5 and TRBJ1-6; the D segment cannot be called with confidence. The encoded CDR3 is CASSYDGTVNSPLHF. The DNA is TGTGCCAGCAGTTACGACGGAACAGTAAATTCACCCCTCCACTTT.